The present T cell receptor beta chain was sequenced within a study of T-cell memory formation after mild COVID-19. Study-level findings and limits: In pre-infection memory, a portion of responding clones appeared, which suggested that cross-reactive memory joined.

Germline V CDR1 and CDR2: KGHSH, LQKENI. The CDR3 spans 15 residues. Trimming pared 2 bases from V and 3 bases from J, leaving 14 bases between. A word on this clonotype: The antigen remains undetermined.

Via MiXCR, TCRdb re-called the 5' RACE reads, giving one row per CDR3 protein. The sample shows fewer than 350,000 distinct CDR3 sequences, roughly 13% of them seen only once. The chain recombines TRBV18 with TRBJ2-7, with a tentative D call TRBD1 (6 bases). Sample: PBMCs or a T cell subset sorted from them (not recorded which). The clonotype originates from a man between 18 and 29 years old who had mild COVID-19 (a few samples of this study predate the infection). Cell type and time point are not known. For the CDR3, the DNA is TGTGCCAGCTCACCAGTAGGTAAGGGGGTCTACGAGCAGTACTTC. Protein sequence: CASSPVGKGVYEQYF.